The 20 T cell receptor beta chains below come from one sample, sequenced in a study of human T cells and chemical hapten exposure. Sample time point: healthy volunteer bleed at 2 weeks. Unfractionated whole blood yielded total RNA. One entry per CDR3 protein, called by TCRdb with MiXCR from the RACE reads. The table shows tens of thousands of distinct CDR3 sequences, with about 10% occurring only once. Material: whole blood. These receptors were collected from a female donor in good health. Some clones in this sample may be carry-over from other donors' samples.

This clonotype was found a few times. This sequence joins TRBV9 and TRBJ1-1; 8 bases map to TRBD1. With V trimmed by 0 bases and J by 3 bases, 13 bases remained unmatched. From germline, CDR1 is SGDLS and CDR2 YYNGEE. The CDR3 extends over 18 amino acids. CDR3 loop: CASSVAPQDRDRYTEAFF. DNA for the CDR3: TGTGCCAGCAGCGTAGCTCCCCAGGACAGGGACAGGTACACTGAAGCTTTCTTT.

This clonotype was counted many times. V is TRBV5-1 and J is TRBJ2-3, with 7 bases identical to TRBD2. From germline, CDR1 is SGHRS and CDR2 YFSETQ. The CDR3 covers 14 residues. J lost 1 base, V lost 4 bases, and 3 bases had no gene match. CDR3 bases: TGCGCCAGCAGCCCTAGCGGAGGCACAGATACGCAGTATTTT. It yields the protein CASSPSGGTDTQYF.

The chain recombines TRBV7-9 with TRBJ2-2, with 14 positions matching TRBD2. Germline V gives CDR1 SEHNR, CDR2 FQNEAQ (reference sequence). CDR3 length: 18 residues. Trimming at V came to 4 bases and at J to 5 bases, leaving 9 bases not matched to a gene. CDR3 DNA: TGTGCCAGCAGCTCGGGACTAGCGGGAGAATTTTTTACCGGGGAGCTGTTTTTT. It translates to CASSSGLAGEFFTGELFF.

This clonotype showed up many times. The chain carries TRBV7-9 and TRBJ2-3, with D uncertain. The CDR3 length is 11 residues. Germline lookup yields CDR1 SEHNR and CDR2 FQNEAQ (reference sequence). With 7 bases removed from V and 3 bases from J, the gap between germline ends came to 5 bases. CDR3 protein: CASIRTDTQYF. The DNA of the CDR3 is TGTGCCAGCATCAGAACAGATACGCAGTATTTT.

Many counts were recorded for this clonotype. The CDR3 here is CKSGSIPDNEQFF. The CDR3 DNA sequence: TGTAAAAGCGGGAGCATCCCGGACAATGAGCAGTTCTTC. The chain couples TRBV7-2 to TRBJ2-1; 8 nucleotides agree with TRBD2. CDR1 is SGHTA, CDR2 FQGNSA, per germline. The CDR3 spans 13 residues.

This rearrangement joins TRBV21-1 to TRBJ2-7; no DNA check was done on the table's D call, TRBD1. TRBV21-1 is termed a pseudogene. CDR3 size: 17 residues. The CDR3 protein is CASSKAERGERSYEQYF. The CDR3 DNA follows: TGTGCCAGCAGCAAAGCTGAGAGGGGGGAAAGGTCCTACGAGCAGTACTTC.

The chain links TRBV7-9 to TRBJ2-1; 9 bases agree with TRBD2. The CDR3 runs 15 residues. The germline V gene encodes CDR1 SEHNR and CDR2 FQNEAQ (reference sequence). V gave up 5 bases and J gave up 2 bases; unmatched junction bases: 4. Here the CDR3 reads CASSHSGSPYNEQFF. The CDR3 bases are TGTGCCAGCAGCCATAGCGGGAGCCCCTACAATGAGCAGTTCTTC. The entire variable domain, with the rest obtained from reference TRBV7-9 and TRBJ2-1, is as follows: DTGVSQNPRHKITKRGQNVTFRCDPISEHNRLYWYRQTLGQGPEFLTYFQNEAQLEKSRLLSDRFSAERPKGSFSTLEIQRTEQGDSAMYLCASSHSGSPYNEQFFGPGTRLTVL.

At least ten counts were recorded for this clonotype. This sequence joins TRBV28 and TRBJ2-3; TRBD2 might be the D (6 bases). Deletions cut 5 bases from V and 8 bases from J, with 8 bases between. Germline lookup yields CDR1 MDHEN and CDR2 SYDVKM. The CDR3 runs to 11 residues. The chain's CDR3 is CASSPGVTQYF. As DNA, the CDR3 is TGTGCCAGCAGTCCGGGGGTTACGCAGTATTTT.

The table lists this clonotype with many counts. The chain carries TRBV2 and TRBJ2-3, with 8 positions matching TRBD1. The CDR3 totals 16 residues. Germline V gene lookup returns CDR1 SNHLY and CDR2 FYNNEI. Germline trimming cut 0 bases from V and 3 bases from J; bases unmatched to any gene: 5. The CDR3 sequence: CASSEAIGTGTDTQYF. DNA of the CDR3: TGTGCCAGCAGTGAAGCCATAGGGACAGGAACAGATACGCAGTATTTT.

The sample holds many counts of this clonotype. The chain couples TRBV7-3 to TRBJ2-3, with TRBD2 identical over 7 bases. J was trimmed by 5 bases and V by 0 bases; bases with no gene match: 8. There are 16 residues in the CDR3. Germline V gene data show CDR1 as SGHTA and CDR2 as FQGTGA. The CDR3 DNA reads as TGTGCCAGCAGCTTAACGAGGGGCGGGAGCGGAGATACGCAGTATTTT. Protein product: CASSLTRGGSGDTQYF.

This clonotype appeared a few times. The chain employs TRBV6-6 and TRBJ1-2, with D possibly being TRBD1 (5 bases). With 10 bases removed from V and 8 bases from J, the gap between germline ends came to 17 bases. CDR3 length equals 12 residues. Looked up from germline, CDR1 is MNHNY and CDR2 is SVGAGI (reference sequence). The CDR3 reads CAISRGAGGYTF. CDR3 sequence (DNA): TGTGCCATCTCCCGGGGCGCGGGAGGCTACACCTTC.

This clonotype was counted at least ten times. The chain is built from TRBV4-3 and TRBJ2-1; 7 bases line up with TRBD1. Germline-derived CDR1 and CDR2 are LGHNA and YSLEER. V shed 5 bases and J 6 bases; nucleotides not matched to a gene: 7. This CDR3 is built from 14 residues. CDR3 in DNA: TGCGCCAGCAGCACCCGGGACAGCCTCAATGAGCAGTTCTTC. It translates to CASSTRDSLNEQFF.

In this sample, this clonotype turned up a few times. One base away lies a much larger clone, so this may be a sequencing read error. This rearrangement joins TRBV7-2 to TRBJ2-3, with D uncertain. Germline CDR1 is SGHTA and CDR2 is FQGNSA. Trimming cost V 5 bases and J 2 bases, with 5 bases left between them. This CDR3 is 12 amino acids long. CDR3 residues: CASSIDTDTQYF. The DNA for the CDR3 is TGTGCCAGCAGCATAGACACAGATACGCAGTATTTT.

This sequence joins TRBV20-1 and TRBJ2-5; D not certain. The CDR3 consists of 12 residues. Germline loops: CDR1 DFQATT, CDR2 SNEGSKA (reference sequence). V was clipped by 1 base and J by 0 bases, with 3 bases between them. CDR3 DNA sequence: TGCAGTGCTAGAGGGTACCAAGAGACCCAGTACTTC. Translation gives CSARGYQETQYF.

This chain connects TRBV20-1 to TRBJ2-3, with 7 bases fitting TRBD1. V lost 4 bases, J lost 1 base, and 5 bases stayed unmatched. Germline values: CDR1 DFQATT, CDR2 SNEGSKA (reference sequence). CDR3 length equals 14 residues. CDR3 DNA: TGCAGTGCTAACCCAGGGGGTCGCACAGATACGCAGTATTTT. It translates to CSANPGGRTDTQYF.

The chain carries TRBV7-9 and TRBJ2-3; 10 bases align to TRBD2. J was trimmed by 5 bases and V by 3 bases; bases with no gene match: 5. The germline V gene encodes CDR1 SEHNR and CDR2 FQNEAQ (reference sequence). This CDR3 has 15 residues. The CDR3 loop is CASSLLAGEVDTQYF. In nucleotides, the CDR3 is TGTGCCAGCAGCTTGCTAGCGGGAGAGGTAGATACGCAGTATTTT.

This clonotype has a handful of counts. This sequence joins TRBV30 and TRBJ1-1, with D unclear. V dropped 2 bases and J dropped 7 bases, with 11 bases sitting between them. This CDR3 contains 12 residues. CDR1 and CDR2 from the germline V gene are GTSNPN and SVGIG (reference sequence). The CDR3: CAWSPRGIEAFF. CDR3 nucleotides: TGTGCCTGGAGTCCCCGGGGTATTGAAGCTTTCTTT.

The CDR3 nucleotides are TGCAGCGTTGAAACTAGCGGGAGGGCCGGTCTCAATGAGCAGTTCTTC. Protein: CSVETSGRAGLNEQFF. The chain recombines TRBV29-1 with TRBJ2-1, with 13 bases fitting TRBD2. The trim removed 2 bases at V and 6 bases at J, leaving 7 bases unmatched. Germline V gives CDR1 SQVTM, CDR2 ANQGSEA. CDR3 length: 16 amino acids.

The chain joins TRBV12-3 or TRBV12-4 to TRBJ1-6; D call uncertain. This CDR3 has 16 amino acids. Between the trimmed V and J ends, which lost 5 bases and 6 bases, there was a span of 17 bases. CDR3 DNA: TGTGCCAGCAGTCCGGCGGGTCTGGGGAGTAATTCACCCCTCCACTTT. This codes for CASSPAGLGSNSPLHF.

This clonotype turned up a few times. V gene TRBV29-1 combines with J gene TRBJ2-1; 7 nucleotides align to TRBD2. This CDR3 contains 18 residues. V dropped 1 base and J dropped 4; count of bases not matched to a gene: 16. CDR1 and CDR2 from the germline V gene are SQVTM and ANQGSEA. The CDR3 sequence: CSVEGAHLSGPGYNEQFF. Here the CDR3 DNA reads TGCAGCGTTGAAGGAGCCCACCTTAGCGGGCCCGGGTACAATGAGCAGTTCTTC.